The 29 T cell receptor beta chains in this list originate from one sample, sequenced in a study of PD-L1 blockade in urothelial cancer. Using immunoSEQ multiplex PCR, the repertoire was profiled, and TCRdb retains in-frame clones only, with some absent. The table lists about 45,000 clones, 88% of them singletons, with roughly 3.6% in the top ten. The sequenced sample was PBMCs, obtained around atezolizumab (anti-PD-L1) treatment. The receptors were sampled from a man aged 80 or over with urothelial cancer.

The V and J genes are TRBV9 and TRBJ2-1; 13 nucleotides match TRBD2. CDR3 length: 15 residues. In germline, CDR1 is SGDLS, CDR2 YYNGEE. The V and J ends lost 4 bases and 3 bases, in that order; junction bases with no gene match: 1. The CDR3 region is CASSTSGRGYNEQFF. The CDR3 nucleotides are TGTGCCAGCAGCACTAGCGGGAGGGGCTACAATGAGCAGTTCTTC.

The rearrangement links TRBV27 to TRBJ2-2; 8 bases line up with TRBD1. Trimming at V came to 5 bases and at J to 5 bases, leaving 4 bases not matched to a gene. CDR3 length: 14 amino acids. Germline V lookup: CDR1 MNHEY, CDR2 SMNVEV (reference sequence). CDR3 nucleotides: TGTGCCAGCAGTCCGCAGGGGGCAACCGGGGAGCTGTTTTTT. Translated: CASSPQGATGELFF.

This clone was observed a few times. One end of the junction varies from germline; a read error may be responsible. The chain recombines TRBV29-1 with TRBJ2-2; maybe TRBD2 (5 bases). The CDR3 has 17 amino acids. Germline CDR1 SQVTM, CDR2 ANQGSEA. CDR3 sequence reads: CSVAKGEEIGEHRGAVF. CDR3 in DNA: TGCAGCGTTGCAAAAGGAGAGGAGATAGGTGAACACCGGGGAGCTGTTTTT.

The CDR3 DNA follows: TGTGCCAGTAGTATGGATAGGGGATATGGCTACACCTTC. Its protein product is CASSMDRGYGYTF. This chain joins TRBV19 and TRBJ1-2; a weak D match, TRBD1 (5 bases). Between the trimmed V and J ends, which lost 3 bases and 5 bases, there was a span of 10 bases. In germline, CDR1 is LNHDA, CDR2 SQIVND (reference sequence). The CDR3 extends over 13 amino acids.

The chain recombines TRBV5-1 with TRBJ2-5; TRBD1 matches at 8 bases. This CDR3 has 15 amino acids. Trimming at V came to 4 bases and at J to 7 bases, leaving 12 bases not matched to a gene. Germline loops: CDR1 SGHRS, CDR2 YFSETQ. The DNA of the CDR3 is TGCGCCAGCAGCGCGACGGGACAGGCAACAAGGACCCAGTACTTC. The encoded protein is CASSATGQATRTQYF.

The V call is TRBV6-1, the J call TRBJ1-1; 9 bases line up with TRBD1. Trimming at V came to 6 bases and at J to 5 bases, leaving 10 bases not matched to a gene. Germline V lookup: CDR1 MNHNS, CDR2 SASEGT. CDR3 length: 15 residues. Written as DNA, the CDR3 is TGTGCCAGCAGATCGGACAGGGGAGTATGGACTGAAGCTTTCTTT. Amino acids: CASRSDRGVWTEAFF.

This clone is deemed medium-sized. The chain recombines TRBV9 with TRBJ1-1; 7 bases fit TRBD1. The CDR3 has 15 residues. Germline V gene lookup returns CDR1 SGDLS and CDR2 YYNGEE. The junction had 7 bases not matched to a gene; V was cut back by 3 bases and J by 2 bases. CDR3 in amino acids: CASSAQTGANTEAFF. CDR3 nucleotide sequence: TGTGCCAGCAGCGCACAAACAGGGGCCAACACTGAAGCTTTCTTT.

The V and J genes are TRBV19 and TRBJ2-2; 8 bases are a match to TRBD2. V lost 7 bases to trimming and J lost 7 bases; unmatched junction nucleotides: 8. CDR1 is LNHDA, CDR2 SQIVND, per germline (reference sequence). CDR3 length equals 14 residues. In DNA, the CDR3 is TGTGCCAGTAACAGCGGGAGTCAGTTCGGGGAGCTGTTTTTT. Its translation is CASNSGSQFGELFF.

This chain uses TRBV21-1 with TRBJ2-3; the D call in the table, TRBD1, was not verified against the DNA. TRBV21-1 is termed a pseudogene. This CDR3 is 16 amino acids long. The CDR3 protein is CASSKCADREADTQYF. The DNA of the CDR3 is TGTGCCAGCAGCAAATGTGCGGACAGGGAAGCAGATACGCAGTATTTT.

Written as DNA, the CDR3 is TGTGCCTGGAGTGTCCGGGGGGGGCAGTTCTTC. Its translation is CAWSVRGGQFF. The rearrangement uses TRBV30 and TRBJ2-1; TRBD2 agrees at 8 bases. The CDR3 length is 11 residues. CDR1 GTSNPN and CDR2 SVGIG come from the germline V gene (reference sequence). The J segment lost 12 bases and the V segment lost 0 bases, leaving 1 base of the junction unmatched.

V is TRBV29-1 and J is TRBJ2-7, with 11 bases aligning to TRBD2. V trimming: 5 bases; J trimming: 1 base; junction bases outside the gene matches: 4. The CDR3 runs 14 residues. Germline V CDR1 and CDR2: SQVTM, ANQGSEA. This CDR3 reads CSVSGTSGSYEQYF. The CDR3 DNA sequence: TGCAGCGTTTCAGGGACTAGCGGTTCCTACGAGCAGTACTTC.

The V and J genes are TRBV5-4 and TRBJ2-3, with D perhaps TRBD2 (6 bases). Trimming pared 4 bases from V and 0 bases from J, leaving 12 bases between. Looked up from germline, CDR1 is SGHNT and CDR2 is YYREEE (reference sequence). This CDR3 has 15 amino acids. Here the CDR3 DNA reads TGTGCCAGCAGCCCTGGGGGGAGGAGCACAGATACGCAGTATTTT. Translation gives CASSPGGRSTDTQYF.

The chain carries TRBV5-1 and TRBJ1-4; D might be TRBD1 (5 bases). The CDR3 contains 15 residues. The V gene's germline CDR1 is SGHRS and CDR2 YFSETQ. V was pared by 1 base and J by 5 bases, with 12 bases between. The CDR3 sequence: CASSLSTGSNEKLFF. The CDR3 DNA reads as TGCGCCAGCAGCTTGAGTACAGGCTCGAATGAAAAACTGTTTTTT. The full variable domain, completed using reference TRBV5-1 and TRBJ1-4, is KAGVTQTPRYLIKTRGQQVTLSCSPISGHRSVSWYQQTPGQGLQFLFEYFSETQRNKGNFPGRFSGRQFSNSRSEMNVSTLELGDSALYLCASSLSTGSNEKLFFGSGTQLSVL.

J is TRBJ1-3 and V is TRBV27, with 7 bases fitting TRBD1. Germline V lookup: CDR1 MNHEY, CDR2 SMNVEV (reference sequence). With 6 bases clipped from V and 2 bases from J, the junction kept 7 bases outside the gene matches. There are 15 residues in the CDR3. In nucleotides, the CDR3 is TGTGCCAGCAGCCTAGAGGGGGCGACTGGAAACACCATATATTTT. It is translated as CASSLEGATGNTIYF.

J is TRBJ2-7 and V is TRBV2; 10 bases are shared with TRBD2. The trim removed 3 bases at V and 6 bases at J, leaving 5 bases unmatched. CDR1 SNHLY and CDR2 FYNNEI come from the germline V gene. The CDR3 is 14 residues long. CDR3 coding DNA: TGTGCCAGCAGTGATGCTAGCGGGAGACGCGAGCAGTACTTC. It yields the protein CASSDASGRREQYF.

The V gene is TRBV19, the J gene TRBJ1-2; TRBD1 matches at 9 bases. Germline V lookup: CDR1 LNHDA, CDR2 SQIVND (reference sequence). The CDR3 runs 13 residues. V lost 7 bases and J lost 3; bases outside the gene matches: 3. CDR3 loop: CASKDRGDYGYTF. Here the CDR3 DNA reads TGTGCCAGTAAGGACAGGGGAGACTATGGCTACACCTTC.

The chain links TRBV28 to TRBJ1-5, with TRBD1 matching 7 bases. Germline CDR1 reads MDHEN; CDR2 reads SYDVKM. V shed 4 bases, J shed 7 bases, and the junction held 13 bases outside the gene matches. This CDR3 region has 16 residues. CDR3 coding DNA: TGTGCCAGCAGTTCAGGGGGGCTCCTAGCGGGACAGCCCCAGCATTTT. As protein: CASSSGGLLAGQPQHF. Full variable domain (remainder filled in from reference TRBV28 and TRBJ1-5): DVKVTQSSRYLVKRTGEKVFLECVQDMDHENMFWYRQDPGLGLRLIYFSYDVKMKEKGDIPEGYSVSREKKERFSLILESASTNQTSMYLCASSSGGLLAGQPQHFGDGTRLSIL.

V and J are TRBV29-1 and TRBJ2-1; TRBD2 matches at 11 bases. The J segment lost 6 bases and the V segment lost 4 bases, leaving 8 bases of the junction unmatched. This CDR3 has 15 amino acids. Germline V gene lookup returns CDR1 SQVTM and CDR2 ANQGSEA. DNA of the CDR3: TGCAGCGTTGGGTATAGACTAGCGGGGAGCAATGAGCAGTTCTTC. It yields the protein CSVGYRLAGSNEQFF.

The chain uses TRBV2 and TRBJ1-1; 9 bases match TRBD1. This CDR3 region has 13 residues. V dropped 7 bases and J dropped 5; count of bases not matched to a gene: 5. CDR1 is SNHLY, CDR2 FYNNEI, per germline. The CDR3 sequence is CASIRTGETEAFF. The CDR3 coding sequence is TGTGCCAGCATCCGGACAGGGGAGACTGAAGCTTTCTTT.

Comment on this clone: An end of the junction differs from the germline gene, which may be a read error. CDR3 nucleotides: TGTGCCAGCTCATCACCGACAGGCACAGATACGCAGTATTTT. Translation: CASSSPTGTDTQYF. The V call is TRBV18, the J call TRBJ2-3; tentatively, D is TRBD1 (5 bases). Germline CDR1 and CDR2: KGHSH and LQKENI. The CDR3 is made up of 14 amino acids.

The chain has TRBV19 and TRBJ1-5; 8 bases fit TRBD1. Trimming removed 2 bases from V and 4 bases from J; junction bases left unmatched: 4. The CDR3 loop spans 15 amino acids. Germline V CDR1 and CDR2: LNHDA, SQIVND (reference sequence). This chain's CDR3 is CASSITGGTNQPQHF. For the CDR3, the DNA is TGTGCCAGTAGTATAACAGGGGGGACGAATCAGCCCCAGCATTTT.

Only a few counts were recorded for this clone. This chain uses TRBV5-1 with TRBJ2-5; 10 bases map to TRBD1. V gave up 3 bases and J gave up 4 bases; unmatched junction bases: 3. The germline V gene has CDR1 SGHRS and CDR2 YFSETQ. The CDR3 is 14 amino acids. As DNA, the CDR3 is TGCGCCAGCAGCTATGGACAGGGGGGAGAGACCCAGTACTTC. Amino acids: CASSYGQGGETQYF.

The gene calls are TRBV7-9 and TRBJ1-2; D may be TRBD1 (5 bases). Trimming shortened V by 6 bases and J by 4 bases, and 12 bases separated the two germline ends. Per germline, CDR1 SEHNR and CDR2 FQNEAQ (reference sequence). The CDR3 consists of 13 residues. CDR3 amino acids: CASSPQGSYGYTF. CDR3 nucleotide sequence: TGTGCCAGCAGTCCCCAGGGTTCCTATGGCTACACCTTC.

In this sample, this clone turned up a few times. The gene calls are TRBV9 and TRBJ2-7; 7 bases agree with TRBD1. The CDR3 contains 14 residues. The germline gives CDR1 SGDLS, CDR2 YYNGEE. The V segment lost 3 bases and the J segment 7 bases; nucleotides outside the gene matches: 10. In DNA form, the CDR3 reads TGTGCCAGCAGCGCTACAACTACAGGGGCAGAGCAGTACTTC. As protein: CASSATTTGAEQYF.

The DNA of the CDR3 is TGTGCCACCAGCAGAGCACTGGCGGGTCCAACTAATGAAAAACTGTTTTTT. Its protein product is CATSRALAGPTNEKLFF. This chain joins TRBV15 and TRBJ1-4, with D hard to call. Germline values: CDR1 LNHNV, CDR2 YYDKDF (reference sequence). Trimming cost V 1 base and J 0 bases, with 12 bases left between them. This CDR3 region has 17 residues.

V is TRBV10-3 and J is TRBJ2-7, with D perhaps matching TRBD1 (6 bases). This CDR3 has 11 amino acids. Per germline, CDR1 ENHRY and CDR2 SYGVKD. The V end lost 9 bases, the J end lost 7 bases, and 13 bases lay between the germline ends. DNA of the CDR3: TGTGCCATTGGAACAGGGTATGAGCAGTACTTC. Translated, it gives CAIGTGYEQYF.

The J gene is TRBJ2-5, the V gene TRBV5-4; TRBD1 might be the D (7 bases). Germline CDR1 SGHNT, CDR2 YYREEE (reference sequence). The CDR3 runs to 14 residues. V was trimmed by 3 bases and J by 5 bases, leaving 14 bases between them. CDR3 loop: CASSSWTGGETQYF. As DNA, the CDR3 is TGTGCCAGCAGCTCTTGGACAGGAGGGGAGACCCAGTACTTC.

This clone has a single count. The chain couples TRBV5-6 to TRBJ2-4; TRBD2 aligns across 7 bases. V shed 0 bases and J 9 bases; nucleotides not matched to a gene: 9. Germline CDR1 is SGHDT and CDR2 is YYEEEE. This CDR3 comprises 15 residues. CDR3 residues: CASSLGGGRNGIQYF. The CDR3 DNA is TGTGCCAGCAGCTTGGGCGGGGGAAGAAACGGCATTCAGTACTTC.

The chain couples TRBV19 to TRBJ2-1; 8 bases fit TRBD2. Germline V gene data show CDR1 as LNHDA and CDR2 as SQIVND (reference sequence). The length of the CDR3 is 14 residues. The V gene end was trimmed by 5 bases and the J gene end by 4 bases; junction bases not matched to a gene: 4. CDR3 region: CASSGRGGYNEQFF. For the CDR3, the DNA is TGTGCCAGTAGTGGACGGGGGGGGTACAATGAGCAGTTCTTC.